This TCR beta chain was obtained from a study of T cells after posttransplantation cyclophosphamide. The CDR3 length is 14 residues. V lost 1 base to trimming and J lost 2 bases, with 7 bases between them. Germline V gene data show CDR1 as LNHNV and CDR2 as YYDKDF (reference sequence). Busulfan-fludarabine conditioning, marrow transplant, and cyclophosphamide on days +3 and +4 were administered. Regarding the study as a whole: Recipient CMV seropositivity and CMV reactivation strongly tracked TRB clonality.

Many counts were recorded for this clone. What it binds is unknown. TCRdb keeps only in-frame clones here, not all; method: immunoSEQ multiplex PCR. Singletons are absent from the sample, which has several thousand clones. This TCR was sampled from a male patient in his late teens or twenties who received an allogeneic stem cell transplant from an unrelated donor, was CMV-positive, and had acute and chronic GVHD. The graft donor may be the source of some T cells. The sequences come from PBMCs, collected after allogeneic stem cell transplant with posttransplant cyclophosphamide. V and J are TRBV15 and TRBJ2-3; D is possibly TRBD1 (5 bases). In DNA, the CDR3 is TGTGCCACCAGCAGAGGACAGTCCACAGATACGCAGTATTTT. The encoded protein is CATSRGQSTDTQYF.